The source of this TCR beta chain is a study of cytomegalovirus exposure and HLA in healthy donors. About the research overall: Most genotyped donors, 65% to 85% of more than 300, had Caucasian-associated genetic ancestry.

About this clone itself: Its target is not known. Other nucleotide sequences in the sample specify the same CDR3.

Broader study findings: Investigators reported over 150 TCR beta chains as tied to cytomegalovirus.

From germline, CDR1 is SGDLS and CDR2 YYNGEE. Trimming shortened V by 0 bases and J by 10 bases, and 11 bases separated the two germline ends. The CDR3 sequence is 13 residues long. The PCR had 60 Vbeta and 13 Jbeta primers. In the authors' methods: Approximately 9.9 million of 65 million to 95 million unique TCR beta chains were shared, per a later count. Repertoires were generated with immunoSEQ multiplex PCR, while TCRdb's copy carries only in-frame clones and drops some. V, J and clone size are those of that table, while D and trimming were read from the DNA. The sample lists roughly 290,000 clones; roughly 80% were seen once.

The sample consisted of PBMCs. V gene TRBV9 combines with J gene TRBJ2-1, with a tentative D call TRBD2 (5 bases). This clonotype originated in a girl aged 2-10 years in good health and CMV-seronegative. In DNA, the CDR3 is TGTGCCAGCAGCGTAGGTGTCCCGGGGGAGCAGTTCTTC. Amino acid sequence: CASSVGVPGEQFF.